This TCR beta chain is drawn from a study of Graves' ophthalmopathy and Graves' hyperthyroidism. CDR3 size: 16 residues. V trimming: 6 bases; J trimming: 7 bases; junction bases outside the gene matches: 16. The PBMCs had their origin in approximately 10 ml of fresh peripheral blood. This clonotype was observed many times. The authors amplified TCR beta CDR3 regions from RNA transcripts. HTBI-primed RT-PCR formed the first round, and a multiplex PCR formed the second. A single record per CDR3 protein comes from TCRdb applying MiXCR to the multiplex PCR reads. This sample carries more than 300,000 distinct CDR3 sequences, roughly 15% of them seen once, and the ten largest clones take roughly 2.4%.

V is TRBV12-3 or TRBV12-4 and J is TRBJ2-7; TRBD1 matches 9 bases. This receptor was obtained from an adult woman with stable Graves' hyperthyroidism. The source material was peripheral blood. CDR3 protein: CASSHPPGQGGREQYF. The CDR3 DNA reads as TGTGCCAGCAGCCACCCTCCGGGACAGGGAGGAAGGGAGCAGTACTTC.